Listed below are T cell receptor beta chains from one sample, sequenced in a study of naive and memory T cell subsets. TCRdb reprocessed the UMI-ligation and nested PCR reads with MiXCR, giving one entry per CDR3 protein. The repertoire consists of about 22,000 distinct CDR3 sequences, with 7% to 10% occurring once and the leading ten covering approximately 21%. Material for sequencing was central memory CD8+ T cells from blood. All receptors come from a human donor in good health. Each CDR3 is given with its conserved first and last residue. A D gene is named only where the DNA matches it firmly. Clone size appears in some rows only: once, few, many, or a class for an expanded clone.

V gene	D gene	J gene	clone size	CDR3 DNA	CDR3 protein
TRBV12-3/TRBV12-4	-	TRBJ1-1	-	TGTGCCAGCAGTTTAGAGTTAACAGTTGAAGCTTTCTTT	CASSLELTVEAFF
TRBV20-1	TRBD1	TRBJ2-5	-	TGCAGTGCGTCGGACAGGCGGGAAGAGACCCAGTACTTC	CSASDRREETQYF
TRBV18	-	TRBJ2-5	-	TGTGCCAGCTCCCCGTGGCGGGATGGATCGGAGACCCAGTACTTC	CASSPWRDGSETQYF
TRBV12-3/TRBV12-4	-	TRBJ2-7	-	TGTGCCAGCAGTGGGACTGTCACCTACGAGCAGTACTTC	CASSGTVTYEQYF
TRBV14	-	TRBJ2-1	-	TGTGCCAGCAGCCAAGCCCCGCGCCCTACCTGGGATGAGCAGTTCTTC	CASSQAPRPTWDEQFF
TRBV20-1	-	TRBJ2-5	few	TGCGAATTTTTTGTTTGTGACGTCTTC	CEFFVCDVF
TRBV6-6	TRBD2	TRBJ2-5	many	TGTGCCAGCACTGGGACTAATCAAGAGACCCAGTACTTC	CASTGTNQETQYF
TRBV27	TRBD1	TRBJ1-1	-	TGTGCCAGCAGTTTATCGGACTGGGACAGGGCTGAAGCTTTCTTT	CASSLSDWDRAEAFF
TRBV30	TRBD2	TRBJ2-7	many	TGTGCCTGGAGTTTCGCGGGAGGGTACGAGCAGTACTTC	CAWSFAGGYEQYF
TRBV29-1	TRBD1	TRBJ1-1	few	TGCAGCGCCACGACAGGGCCCACTGAAGCTTTCTTT	CSATTGPTEAFF
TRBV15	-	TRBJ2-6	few	TGTGCCACCAGCAGCGACGAGGCTGGGGCCAACGTCCTGACTTTC	CATSSDEAGANVLTF
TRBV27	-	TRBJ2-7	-	TGTGCCAGCAGTTTTCGAGGCAGGGGTTATGCAGAGCAGTACTTC	CASSFRGRGYAEQYF